This T cell receptor beta chain was recorded in a study of post-analysis software for immune sequencing data. The wider study: In terms of disease course, relapsing-remitting, secondary progressive and progressive-relapsing multiple sclerosis were included. Study findings and constraints: Significantly lower normalized Chao1 diversity was found in patients with multiple sclerosis relative to controls. Patients had higher frequencies than controls of about five TRBV segments, including TRBV5-6, TRBV5-1 and TRBV20-1.

cDNA libraries of TCR beta carried unique molecular identifiers. TCRdb ran MiXCR on the PCR reads and lists one entry per CDR3 protein. The top ten hold about an eighth of the sample, which has fewer than 600,000 distinct CDR3 sequences, roughly 46% seen once. The CDR3 loop spans 14 amino acids. Germline values: CDR1 DFQATT, CDR2 SNEGSKA (reference sequence). With V trimmed by 4 bases and J by 5 bases, 3 bases remained unmatched. This clonotype turned up a few times. Its target is not known. The receptor's source is a girl aged 10 to 17 with multiple sclerosis. The specimen was blood. V gene TRBV20-1 combines with J gene TRBJ2-3, with TRBD2 identical over 13 bases. CDR3 sequence reads: CSATGLAGIDTQYF. The CDR3 DNA follows: TGCAGTGCTACGGGACTAGCGGGGATAGATACGCAGTATTTT.